These T cell receptor beta chains were read from a single sample in a study of shared T cell receptors in the human thymus. Profiled with immunoSEQ multiplex PCR; TCRdb holds only in-frame clones, not every one. The data show 700,000 or so clones, 75% to 90% seen once. This same sample was also part of a study on human thymus T cells.

Sequencing was performed on thymocytes. The receptors were gathered from a girl in the first two years of life with a congenital heart defect. The conserved cysteine and the conserved F or W are not part of the CDR3 here.

j_gene | v_gene | CDR3aa
TRBJ1-5 | TRBV6-6 | ASSPAWGDSNQPQH
TRBJ2-5 | TRBV7-9 | ASSSGLAWEY
TRBJ2-4 | TRBV29-1 | SVLSGGTNIQY
TRBJ1-3 | TRBV2 | ASIGVWASGNTIY
TRBJ2-5 | TRBV6-5 | ASSYSGGEQY
TRBJ1-1 | TRBV28 | ASTGLSTEAF
TRBJ1-5 | TRBV11-3 | ASSLDREVGPQH
TRBJ1-2 | TRBV4-3 | ASSQDRGFQGYGYT
TRBJ1-2 | TRBV2 | ASSDHRGQYGYT
TRBJ1-1 | TRBV25-1 | ASRDGQKAF
TRBJ1-2 | TRBV7-4 | ASSSLEGGTQGGYT
TRBJ1-2 | TRBV5-1 | ASTGLGTGLVEGYT
TRBJ2-2 | TRBV11-3 | ASSLVTGGKSGELF
TRBJ2-5 | TRBV4-2 | ASSQDEGSWETQY
TRBJ1-5 | TRBV27 | ASSLSRGEPQH
TRBJ1-3 | TRBV7-6 | ASSPSFQASGNTIY
TRBJ1-1 | TRBV10-3 | ATEDSNTEAF
TRBJ1-2 | TRBV7-9 | ASSSGARYGYT
TRBJ1-5 | TRBV4-1 | ASSRDRDLGQPQH
TRBJ1-1 | TRBV5-1 | ASSLKAGPREDTEAF
TRBJ1-5 | TRBV27 | ASSPLRAGISNQPQH
TRBJ1-1 | TRBV9 | ASSVVKGKGVTEAF
TRBJ1-1 | TRBV19 | ASSETGNTEAF
TRBJ1-1 | TRBV5-1 | ASSLARRGGNTEAF